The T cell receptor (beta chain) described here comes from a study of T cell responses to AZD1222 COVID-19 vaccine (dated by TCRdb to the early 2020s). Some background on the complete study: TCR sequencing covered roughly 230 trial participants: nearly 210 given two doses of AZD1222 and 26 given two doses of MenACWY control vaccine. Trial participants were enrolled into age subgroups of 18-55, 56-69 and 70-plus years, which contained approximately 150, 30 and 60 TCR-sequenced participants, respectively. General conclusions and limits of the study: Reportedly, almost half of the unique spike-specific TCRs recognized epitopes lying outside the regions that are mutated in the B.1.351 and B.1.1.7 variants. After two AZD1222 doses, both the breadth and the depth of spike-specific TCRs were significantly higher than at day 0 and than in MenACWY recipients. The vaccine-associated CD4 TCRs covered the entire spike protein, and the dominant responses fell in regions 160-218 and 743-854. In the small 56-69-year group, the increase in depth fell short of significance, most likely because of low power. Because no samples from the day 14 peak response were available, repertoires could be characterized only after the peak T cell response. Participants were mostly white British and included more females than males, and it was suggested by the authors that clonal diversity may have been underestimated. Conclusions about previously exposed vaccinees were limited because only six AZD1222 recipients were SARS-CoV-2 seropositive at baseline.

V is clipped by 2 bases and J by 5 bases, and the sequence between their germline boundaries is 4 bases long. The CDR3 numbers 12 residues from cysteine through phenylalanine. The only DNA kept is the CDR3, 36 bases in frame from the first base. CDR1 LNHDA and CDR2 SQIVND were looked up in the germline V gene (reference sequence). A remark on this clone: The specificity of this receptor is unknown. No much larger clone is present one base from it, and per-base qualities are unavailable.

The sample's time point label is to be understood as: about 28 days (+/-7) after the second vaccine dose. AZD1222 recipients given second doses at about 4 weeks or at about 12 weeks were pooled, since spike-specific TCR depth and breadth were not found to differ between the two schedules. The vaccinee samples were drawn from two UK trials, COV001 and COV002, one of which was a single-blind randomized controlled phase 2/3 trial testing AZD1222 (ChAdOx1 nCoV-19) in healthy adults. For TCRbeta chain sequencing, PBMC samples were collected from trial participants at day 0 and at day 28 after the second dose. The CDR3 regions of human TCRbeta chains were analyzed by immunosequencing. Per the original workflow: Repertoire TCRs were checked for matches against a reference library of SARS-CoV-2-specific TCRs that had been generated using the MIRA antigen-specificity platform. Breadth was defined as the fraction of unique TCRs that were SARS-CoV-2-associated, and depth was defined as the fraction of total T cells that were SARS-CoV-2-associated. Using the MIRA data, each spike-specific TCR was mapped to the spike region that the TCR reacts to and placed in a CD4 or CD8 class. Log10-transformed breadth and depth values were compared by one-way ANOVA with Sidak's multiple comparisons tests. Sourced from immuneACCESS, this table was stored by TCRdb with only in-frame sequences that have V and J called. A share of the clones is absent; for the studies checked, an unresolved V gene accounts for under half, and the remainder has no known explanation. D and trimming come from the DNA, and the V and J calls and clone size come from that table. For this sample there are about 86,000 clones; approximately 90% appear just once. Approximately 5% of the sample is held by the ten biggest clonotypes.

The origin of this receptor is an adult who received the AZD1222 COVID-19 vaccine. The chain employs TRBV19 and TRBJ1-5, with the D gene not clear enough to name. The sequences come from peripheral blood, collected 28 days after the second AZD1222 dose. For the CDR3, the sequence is CASSIRDQPQHF. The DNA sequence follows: TGTGCCAGTAGTATAAGAGATCAGCCCCAGCATTTT.